These 14 T cell receptor beta chains share one sample of origin, sequenced in a study of blood T cell repertoires in COVID-19. Measured with immunoSEQ multiplex PCR; TCRdb has only the in-frame clones, and not every one. The sample lists some 380,000 clones; around 90% were seen once. Source material: peripheral blood. Receptors were obtained from a man younger than 30 with active or convalescent COVID-19.

V and J are TRBV7-9 and TRBJ1-5; D call uncertain. Germline V gives CDR1 SEHNR, CDR2 FQNEAQ (reference sequence). With 1 base removed from V and 7 bases from J, the gap between germline ends came to 11 bases. The CDR3 is made up of 14 amino acids. CDR3 region: CASSLVGVRQPQHF. The DNA of the CDR3 is TGTGCCAGCAGCTTAGTCGGAGTAAGACAGCCCCAGCATTTT. Drawing the rest from reference TRBV7-9 and TRBJ1-5, the complete variable domain is DTGVSQNPRHKITKRGQNVTFRCDPISEHNRLYWYRQTLGQGPEFLTYFQNEAQLEKSRLLSDRFSAERPKGSFSTLEIQRTEQGDSAMYLCASSLVGVRQPQHFGDGTRLSIL.

This rearrangement joins TRBV7-3 to TRBJ2-2; 11 bases are shared with TRBD2. The CDR3 covers 18 residues. The germline CDR1 and CDR2 sequences are SGHTA and FQGTGA. Trimming at V came to 5 bases and at J to 1 base, leaving 9 bases not matched to a gene. The CDR3 coding sequence is TGTGCCAGCAGCCCAAGGGCTAGCGGGGGGCGGAACACCGGGGAGCTGTTTTTT. It encodes CASSPRASGGRNTGELFF. Together with reference TRBV7-3 and TRBJ2-2, the CDR3 gives the full variable domain: GAGVSQTPSNKVTEKGKYVELRCDPISGHTALYWYRQSLGQGPEFLIYFQGTGAADDSGLPNDRFFAVRPEGSVSTLKIQRTERGDSAVYLCASSPRASGGRNTGELFFGEGSRLTVL.

This chain links TRBV7-6 with TRBJ1-6; 8 bases align to TRBD1. Germline CDR1 SGHVS, CDR2 FNYEAQ. V shed 5 bases and J 7 bases; nucleotides not matched to a gene: 10. The length of the CDR3 is 16 residues. The CDR3 DNA follows: TGTGCCAGCAGCCCAGGCGGGACAGGTCCAAATTCACCCCTCCACTTT. Protein sequence: CASSPGGTGPNSPLHF.

The J gene is TRBJ1-1, the V gene TRBV19, with 7 bases lining up with TRBD1. V trimming: 8 bases; J trimming: 4 bases; junction bases outside the gene matches: 10. The germline gives CDR1 LNHDA, CDR2 SQIVND (reference sequence). The CDR3 consists of 14 residues. The CDR3 sequence: CASLTTGKSTEAFF. CDR3 DNA: TGTGCCAGTCTCACGACAGGGAAGTCCACTGAAGCTTTCTTT.

The chain is built from TRBV12-5 and TRBJ2-1, with D possibly TRBD2 on 5 matching bases. V was pared by 4 bases and J by 7 bases, with 14 bases between. This CDR3 has 14 residues. Germline V gene sequence: CDR1 LGHNT, CDR2 FRNRAP. CDR3 nucleotide sequence: TGTGCTAGTGGTTCCCCTGGAGGAAGGAATGAGCAGTTCTTC. Protein: CASGSPGGRNEQFF.

The chain carries TRBV5-5 and TRBJ1-3; D is unclear. Trimming cost V 1 base and J 0 bases, with 5 bases left between them. Per germline, CDR1 SGHKS and CDR2 YYEKEE (reference sequence). The CDR3 has 14 amino acids. The CDR3 reads CASSLLSSGNTIYF. In DNA, the CDR3 is TGTGCCAGCAGCTTGTTGAGCTCTGGAAACACCATATATTTT.

The rearrangement joins TRBV27 to TRBJ2-7; maybe TRBD2 (5 bases). V gave up 1 base and J gave up 5 bases, with 27 bases separating them. The CDR3 loop spans 19 amino acids. CDR1 is MNHEY, CDR2 SMNVEV, per germline (reference sequence). The CDR3 DNA sequence: TGTGCCAGCAGTTTATATCCGGGGTTGATTCGGGAACGGGGAGACGAGCAGTACTTC. Protein product: CASSLYPGLIRERGDEQYF.

The chain's CDR3 is CASSERDTSEQYF. For the CDR3, the DNA is TGTGCCAGCAGCGAGCGGGACACCAGCGAGCAGTACTTC. V is TRBV7-3 and J is TRBJ2-7; a possible D gene is TRBD2 (7 bases). The CDR3 sequence is 13 residues long. Germline V gene sequence: CDR1 SGHTA, CDR2 FQGTGA. V lost 5 bases to trimming and J lost 6 bases, with 14 bases between them. Using reference TRBV7-3 and TRBJ2-7 for the parts outside the CDR3, the full variable domain is GAGVSQTPSNKVTEKGKYVELRCDPISGHTALYWYRQSLGQGPEFLIYFQGTGAADDSGLPNDRFFAVRPEGSVSTLKIQRTERGDSAVYLCASSERDTSEQYFGPGTRLTVT.

The rearrangement uses TRBV6-2 or TRBV6-3 and TRBJ1-6; D might be TRBD1 (6 bases). This CDR3 has 16 residues. Trimming pared 6 bases from V and 4 bases from J, leaving 16 bases between. CDR1 and CDR2 (germline): MNHEY, SVGEGT. The CDR3 coding sequence is TGTGCCAGCAGCACTCTACCAGGACAGTATAATTCACCCCTCCACTTT. Residues: CASSTLPGQYNSPLHF.

The V and J genes are TRBV28 and TRBJ2-3, with 7 nucleotides matching TRBD2. CDR1 MDHEN and CDR2 SYDVKM come from the germline V gene. The CDR3 sequence is 15 residues long. Unmatched junction bases numbered 12, after V lost 5 bases and J lost 7 bases. The DNA of the CDR3 is TGTGCCAGCAGTCCCCGTCTAGCGGCCTTCCATACGCAGTATTTT. Its protein is CASSPRLAAFHTQYF. The full variable domain, rest sourced from reference TRBV28 and TRBJ2-3, is DVKVTQSSRYLVKRTGEKVFLECVQDMDHENMFWYRQDPGLGLRLIYFSYDVKMKEKGDIPEGYSVSREKKERFSLILESASTNQTSMYLCASSPRLAAFHTQYFGPGTRLTVL.

V usage is TRBV2 and J usage is TRBJ2-7, with D hard to call. Per germline, CDR1 SNHLY and CDR2 FYNNEI. CDR3 size: 14 residues. Trimming removed 11 bases at V and 1 base at J, with 18 bases between. The CDR3 coding sequence is TGTGCCTCCAAACCCCGCCCCGAGTCCTACGAGCAGTACTTC. Amino acids: CASKPRPESYEQYF.

The chain has TRBV2 and TRBJ1-5; D not certain. V lost 6 bases, J lost 7 bases, and 16 bases lay in between. The CDR3 spans 14 residues. Germline loops: CDR1 SNHLY, CDR2 FYNNEI. CDR3 nucleotides: TGTGCCAGCAGGGATGCTTCGGAGGGACAGCCCCAGCATTTT. Translation gives CASRDASEGQPQHF.

This clone was found a few times. The chain uses TRBV7-2 and TRBJ1-3; D call uncertain. The V end lost 2 bases, the J end lost 3 bases, and 8 bases lay between the germline ends. CDR3 length: 14 residues. The germline V gene encodes CDR1 SGHTA and CDR2 FQGNSA. The CDR3 reads CASSLMTNGNTIYF. In DNA, the CDR3 is TGTGCCAGCAGCTTAATGACAAATGGAAACACCATATATTTT.

The chain joins TRBV5-1 to TRBJ2-3, with D perhaps TRBD2 (6 bases). The CDR3 contains 14 residues. Looked up from germline, CDR1 is SGHRS and CDR2 is YFSETQ. V shed 6 bases and J shed 0 bases, with 11 bases lying between them. The DNA of the CDR3 is TGCGCCAGCAAGGCGGGGCCCAGCACAGATACGCAGTATTTT. This gives the protein CASKAGPSTDTQYF.